Below, 29 T cell receptor beta chains from the same sample are listed, as sequenced in a study of read filtering for tumor transcriptome and immune sequencing. Molecular barcoded adaptors covering alpha/delta and beta/gamma chains were used on 400 to 450 ng RNA. TCRdb passed the reads through MiXCR, listing each CDR3 protein once. The data contain tens of thousands of distinct CDR3 sequences, around 18% of them singletons. The sequenced material came from a population of CD138-negative cells sorted from bone marrow. These receptors all come from a donor at least 40 years old with multiple myeloma.

This clonotype was observed a few times. It may be a read error: a sequence one base away is much more abundant. V is TRBV6-6 and J is TRBJ2-3, with D unclear. Trimming took off 7 bases at V and 10 bases at J, with 21 bases between the two ends. The CDR3 runs 14 residues. The V gene's germline CDR1 is MNHNY and CDR2 SVGAGI (reference sequence). The CDR3 loop is CASKSGQRSDAQYF. The CDR3 DNA follows: TGTGCCAGCAAATCGGGCCAAAGGTCCGATGCGCAGTATTTT.

This clonotype was seen repeatedly, ten times or more. The J gene is TRBJ2-4, the V gene TRBV7-9, with D possibly being TRBD1 or TRBD2 (5 bases each). Germline lookup yields CDR1 SEHNR and CDR2 FQNEAQ (reference sequence). V was trimmed by 0 bases and J by 3 bases, leaving 9 bases between them. CDR3 size: 15 residues. CDR3 nucleotides: TGTGCCAGCAGCTTAGCGGGGGAAGTCAAAAACATTCAGTACTTC. Its translation: CASSLAGEVKNIQYF.

This clonotype was found many times. This sequence joins TRBV29-1 and TRBJ2-1; a weak D match, TRBD2 (5 bases). CDR3 length: 16 residues. V was pared by 7 bases and J by 1 base, with 20 bases between. The germline V gene has CDR1 SQVTM and CDR2 ANQGSEA. The CDR3 here is CSGEIIERESYNEQFF. The CDR3 region has the DNA TGCAGCGGGGAGATTATTGAACGCGAATCCTACAATGAGCAGTTCTTC.

This clonotype was counted ten times or more. The genes are TRBV7-2 and TRBJ2-7; a possible D gene is TRBD2 (6 bases). Deletions cut 1 base from V and 9 bases from J, with 13 bases between. Germline V lookup: CDR1 SGHTA, CDR2 FQGNSA. This CDR3 comprises 13 residues. The CDR3 DNA reads TGTGCCAGCAGCTTAGTAGTAGCGGAGCGGCAGTACTTC. Its protein product is CASSLVVAERQYF.

Of note for this clonotype: A read error may produce the germline difference seen at one junction end. The rearrangement uses TRBV9 and TRBJ2-2; D could derive from TRBD1 or TRBD2 (5 bases each). CDR1 is SGDLS and CDR2 is YYNGEE in the germline V gene. The CDR3 sequence is 15 residues long. The CDR3 nucleotides are TGTGCCAGCAGCCTTTCCGGGACCAGGGCCGGGGAGCTGCTTTTT. It is translated as CASSLSGTRAGELLF.

This clonotype was picked up many times. The J gene is TRBJ2-2, the V gene TRBV2; D might be TRBD1 (6 bases). The CDR3 contains 12 residues. V lost 6 bases and J lost 6, with 8 bases in between. Germline V gene sequence: CDR1 SNHLY, CDR2 FYNNEI. The CDR3 here is CASRYRAGELFF. The CDR3 DNA reads as TGTGCCAGCAGATACAGGGCCGGGGAGCTGTTTTTT.

The sample holds many counts of this clonotype. J is TRBJ1-5 and V is TRBV6-1; no clear D. The CDR3 is made up of 13 amino acids. CDR1 MNHNS and CDR2 SASEGT come from the germline V gene. The germline V and J ends were trimmed by 8 bases and 3 bases, with 11 bases remaining between them. This chain's CDR3 is CASEDNYNQPQHF. CDR3 bases: TGTGCCAGCGAAGACAACTACAATCAGCCCCAGCATTTT.

The sample holds many counts of this clonotype. CDR3 residues: CASSLLEGQEASTNEKLFF. The CDR3 DNA reads TGCGCCAGCAGCTTACTCGAGGGACAGGAAGCCTCAACTAATGAAAAACTGTTTTTT. This rearrangement joins TRBV5-1 to TRBJ1-4; 8 nucleotides agree with TRBD1. V lost 2 bases to trimming and J lost 0 bases; unmatched junction nucleotides: 12. The germline gives CDR1 SGHRS, CDR2 YFSETQ. This CDR3 spans 19 amino acids.

At least ten counts were recorded for this clonotype. The chain has TRBV14 and TRBJ1-1; D is uncertain. The CDR3 extends over 15 amino acids. V shed 1 base and J shed 3 bases, with 12 bases lying between them. Germline loops: CDR1 SGHDN, CDR2 FVKESK. CDR3 DNA: TGTGCCAGCAGCCAAGTGGCGGGCTCGGACACTGAAGCTTTCTTT. Protein product: CASSQVAGSDTEAFF.

The table lists this clonotype with a few counts. V and J are TRBV29-1 and TRBJ2-3; D assignment may be TRBD1 or TRBD2 (5 bases each). V shed 6 bases and J shed 2 bases, with 15 bases lying between them. There are 14 residues in the CDR3. The germline CDR1 and CDR2 sequences are SQVTM and ANQGSEA. CDR3 loop: CSVFGAPNTDTQYF. The CDR3 nucleotides are TGCAGCGTCTTCGGGGCACCAAACACAGATACGCAGTATTTT.

Notes on this clonotype: In this CDR3 the conserved last residue, phenylalanine or tryptophan, is missing, so a read error is likely. This sequence joins TRBV20-1 and TRBJ2-5, with D possibly being TRBD2 (5 bases). CDR1 and CDR2 from the germline V gene are DFQATT and SNEGSKA (reference sequence). V was pared by 3 bases and J by 5 bases, with 13 bases between. The CDR3 totals 13 residues. The CDR3 DNA reads TGCAGTGCTAGGGAGCGTCCGGGGGAGACCCAGTACATC. Translated: CSARERPGETQYI.

The chain recombines TRBV19 with TRBJ2-2, with 7 positions matching TRBD1. Germline CDR1 LNHDA, CDR2 SQIVND (reference sequence). The trim removed 6 bases at V and 5 bases at J, leaving 9 bases unmatched. This CDR3 has 15 residues. CDR3 residues: CASRANRGGTGELFF. The CDR3 nucleotides read TGTGCCAGTAGGGCGAACAGGGGCGGAACCGGGGAGCTGTTTTTT.

This clonotype is labeled as medium-sized. The chain recombines TRBV28 with TRBJ2-1; D unclear. The V and J ends lost 7 bases and 4 bases respectively, with 14 bases between them. In germline, CDR1 is MDHEN, CDR2 SYDVKM. This CDR3 has 14 amino acids. The CDR3 DNA reads as TGTGCCAGCATCGGCAATGGTGGGTACAATGAGCAGTTCTTC. Its translation: CASIGNGGYNEQFF.

The sample holds many counts of this clonotype. This sequence joins TRBV10-2 and TRBJ2-1, with 8 bases identical to TRBD2. This CDR3 is built from 14 residues. The ends lost 4 bases at V and 9 bases at J; junction bases unmatched: 8. Germline V CDR1 and CDR2: WSHSY, SAAADI. The CDR3 sequence is CASSVERGSGEQFF. In DNA, the CDR3 is TGCGCCAGCAGTGTCGAGCGGGGGAGCGGTGAGCAGTTCTTC.

This clonotype was recorded many times. The junction departs from the called germline gene at one end, perhaps through a read error. The chain has TRBV11-2 and TRBJ1-1; no firm D call. CDR3 length: 14 residues. Germline V lookup: CDR1 SGHAT, CDR2 FQNNGV. CDR3: CASSLVGPETEAFF. The CDR3 nucleotides read TGTGCCAGCAGCTTAGTTGGTCCGGAAACTGAAGCCTTCTTT.

This clonotype was counted a few times. Being one base from a much bigger clone, this may be a read error. CDR3 loop: CSVQGVNTGAFF. DNA for the CDR3: TGCAGCGTACAGGGGGTGAACACTGGAGCTTTCTTT. The V gene is TRBV29-1, the J gene TRBJ1-1; 8 nucleotides align to TRBD1. The CDR3 has 12 residues. CDR1 and CDR2 (germline): SQVTM, ANQGSEA.

This clonotype was seen ten or more times. V is TRBV7-3 and J is TRBJ2-2; D is undetermined. The CDR3 totals 16 residues. V shed 2 bases and J shed 1 base, with 11 bases lying between them. Germline V gene data show CDR1 as SGHTA and CDR2 as FQGTGA. The CDR3 here is CASSLELLVNTGELFF. The CDR3 coding sequence is TGTGCCAGCAGCTTAGAACTCCTCGTGAACACCGGGGAGCTGTTTTTT.

This clonotype was found many times. The J gene is TRBJ2-3, the V gene TRBV29-1; TRBD1 is a possible D gene (7 bases). V dropped 7 bases and J dropped 2 bases, with 13 bases sitting between them. Germline values: CDR1 SQVTM, CDR2 ANQGSEA. This CDR3 contains 13 residues. CDR3: CSGRDSFTDTQYF. The CDR3 DNA sequence: TGCAGCGGGCGGGACAGCTTCACAGATACGCAGTATTTT.

This clonotype was seen ten or more times. The CDR3 DNA is TGTGCCAGCAGGGGGACTAGCGGGAGGGCCTTCGATGAGCAGTTCTTC. Protein: CASRGTSGRAFDEQFF. J is TRBJ2-1 and V is TRBV27; 16 bases are shared with TRBD2. The V and J ends lost 6 bases and 8 bases, in that order; junction bases with no gene match: 7. Per the germline V gene, CDR1 is MNHEY and CDR2 is SMNVEV (reference sequence). The CDR3 is 16 residues long.

This clonotype was counted a few times. This rearrangement joins TRBV29-1 to TRBJ1-2, with a possible D match to TRBD1 (5 bases). The CDR3 length is 13 residues. Germline loops: CDR1 SQVTM, CDR2 ANQGSEA. The V and J ends lost 4 bases and 4 bases respectively, with 13 bases between them. CDR3 DNA sequence: TGCAGCGTTGCGCTTTCTGGGGGCTATGGCTACACCTTC. This sequence encodes CSVALSGGYGYTF.

This clonotype occurred many times. The DNA of the CDR3 is TGTGCCAGCAGCCAAGCGGCGGTGGGGGAGCTGTTTTTT. It codes for CASSQAAVGELFF. V and J are TRBV3-1 and TRBJ2-2; D gene ambiguous. V was trimmed by 1 base and J by 8 bases, leaving 8 bases between them. The CDR3 length is 13 residues. Germline CDR1 and CDR2: LGHDT and YNNKEL (reference sequence).

This clonotype was picked up many times. V usage is TRBV30 and J usage is TRBJ1-1, with D unresolved. CDR3 length: 12 amino acids. CDR1 is GTSNPN and CDR2 is SVGIG in the germline V gene (reference sequence). Trimming left V 3 bases short and J 6 bases short, with 11 bases between. The CDR3 loop reads CAWSRGQPEAFF. Here the CDR3 DNA reads TGTGCCTGGAGCCGAGGGCAGCCTGAAGCTTTCTTT.

This clonotype was counted at least ten times. The rearrangement links TRBV6-5 to TRBJ2-3; D gene ambiguous. This CDR3 contains 15 residues. Germline V CDR1 and CDR2: MNHEY, SVGAGI. The V end lost 2 bases, the J end lost 0 bases, and 9 bases lay between the germline ends. The CDR3 DNA follows: TGTGCCAGCAGTTACAGGGCCCTTAGCACAGATACGCAGTATTTT. Translating gives CASSYRALSTDTQYF.

Within the sample, this clonotype is medium-sized (0.01 to 0.1%). The chain couples TRBV5-1 to TRBJ2-1, with 10 nucleotides matching TRBD2. The CDR3 has 14 amino acids. The V and J ends lost 6 bases and 5 bases, in that order; junction bases with no gene match: 5. From germline, CDR1 is SGHRS and CDR2 YFSETQ. The CDR3 spells CASMLAGAHNEQFF. The CDR3 coding sequence is TGCGCCAGCATGCTAGCGGGAGCTCACAATGAGCAGTTCTTC.

The sample holds many counts of this clonotype. The V gene is TRBV11-2, the J gene TRBJ2-5; 7 bases are a match to TRBD1. Trimming cost V 5 bases and J 5 bases; bases outside gene matches: 8. CDR3 length: 14 amino acids. The germline V gene has CDR1 SGHAT and CDR2 FQNNGV. The CDR3 loop is CASSPIRGSETQYF. In nucleotides, the CDR3 is TGTGCCAGCAGCCCTATCAGGGGGAGCGAGACCCAGTACTTC.

This clonotype counts as medium-sized. The chain recombines TRBV24-1 with TRBJ2-1; TRBD1 or TRBD2 may be the D gene (7 bases each). V dropped 0 bases and J dropped 6 bases, with 14 bases sitting between them. Germline-derived CDR1 and CDR2 are KGHDR and SFDVKD. There are 16 residues in the CDR3. The CDR3 nucleotides are TGTGCCACCAGTGATTTGTTGTCAGGGGGGGTCAATGAGCAGTTCTTC. It translates to CATSDLLSGGVNEQFF.

J is TRBJ2-7 and V is TRBV19, with 9 bases fitting TRBD1. The end of the DNA aligns better with TRBJ2-1, so the J call may be wrong. Germline V CDR1 and CDR2: LNHDA, SQIVND (reference sequence). This CDR3 has 15 residues. DNA of the CDR3: TGTGCCAGTAGCCCCCCCGGGACAGGGCGGCACGAGCAGTTCTTC. Protein sequence: CASSPPGTGRHEQFF.

This chain links TRBV20-1 with TRBJ2-1; D is perhaps TRBD2 (6 bases). V lost 3 bases and J 7 bases, leaving 16 bases between the germline ends. Germline V gives CDR1 DFQATT, CDR2 SNEGSKA (reference sequence). The CDR3 length is 14 residues. CDR3 sequence: CSAREGVPWNEQFF. For the CDR3, the DNA is TGCAGTGCTAGGGAGGGCGTACCTTGGAATGAGCAGTTCTTC.

The J gene is TRBJ2-3, the V gene TRBV27; TRBD1 or TRBD2 may be the D gene (6 bases each). The CDR3 is made up of 15 amino acids. Germline assignment: CDR1 MNHEY and CDR2 SMNVEV (reference sequence). Trimming took 6 bases from V and 1 from J, leaving 14 bases between them. CDR3: CASSHRGPGTDTQYF. In DNA, the CDR3 is TGTGCCAGCAGCCACCGGGGGCCGGGCACAGATACGCAGTATTTT.